This TCR beta chain was documented in a study of T-cell memory formation after mild COVID-19. V was pared by 4 bases and J by 9 bases, with 9 bases of the junction left unmatched. Germline assignment: CDR1 KGHDR and CDR2 SFDVKD. CDR3 length equals 16 residues. MiXCR, applied by TCRdb to the 5' RACE reads, yields one record per CDR3 protein. This sample yields approximately 480,000 distinct CDR3 sequences, of which 15% to 20% are seen a single time; about 12% belongs to the top ten. The sample consisted of PBMCs or a T cell subset sorted from them (not recorded which). This receptor was obtained from an adult woman who had mild COVID-19 (a few samples of this study predate the infection). Cell type and time point are not known. The chain recombines TRBV24-1 with TRBJ2-1; TRBD2 agrees at 12 bases. The DNA of the CDR3 is TGTGCCACCAGTGAGTCTAGCGGGGGGGCCGGAGGTGAGCAGTTCTTC. It specifies CATSESSGGAGGEQFF.